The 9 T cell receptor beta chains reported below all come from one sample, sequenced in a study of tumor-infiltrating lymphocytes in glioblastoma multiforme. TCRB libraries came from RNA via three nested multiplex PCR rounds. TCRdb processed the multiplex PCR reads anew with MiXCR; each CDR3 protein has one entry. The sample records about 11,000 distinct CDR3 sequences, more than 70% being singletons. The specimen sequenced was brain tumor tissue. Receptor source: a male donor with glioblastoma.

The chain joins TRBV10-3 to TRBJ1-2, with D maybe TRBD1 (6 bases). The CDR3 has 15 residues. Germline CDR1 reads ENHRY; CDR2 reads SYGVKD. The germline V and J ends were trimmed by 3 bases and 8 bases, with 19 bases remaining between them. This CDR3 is CAISDVGGGGPGYTF. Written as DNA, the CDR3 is TGTGCCATCAGTGATGTGGGCGGAGGGGGTCCCGGCTACACCTTC.

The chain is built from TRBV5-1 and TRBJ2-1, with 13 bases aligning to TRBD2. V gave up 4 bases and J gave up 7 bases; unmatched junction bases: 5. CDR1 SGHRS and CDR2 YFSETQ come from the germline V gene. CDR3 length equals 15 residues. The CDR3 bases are TGCGCCAGCAGCACGACTAGCGGGGGGACTAATGAGCAGTTCTTC. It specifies CASSTTSGGTNEQFF. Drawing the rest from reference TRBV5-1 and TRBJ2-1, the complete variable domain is KAGVTQTPRYLIKTRGQQVTLSCSPISGHRSVSWYQQTPGQGLQFLFEYFSETQRNKGNFPGRFSGRQFSNSRSEMNVSTLELGDSALYLCASSTTSGGTNEQFFGPGTRLTVL.

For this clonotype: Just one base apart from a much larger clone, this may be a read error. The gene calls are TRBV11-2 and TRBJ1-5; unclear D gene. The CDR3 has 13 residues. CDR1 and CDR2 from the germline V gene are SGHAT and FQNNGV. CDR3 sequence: CASSPDGFQAQHF. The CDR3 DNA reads TGTGCCAGCAGCCCGGACGGTTTTCAGGCCCAGCATTTT.

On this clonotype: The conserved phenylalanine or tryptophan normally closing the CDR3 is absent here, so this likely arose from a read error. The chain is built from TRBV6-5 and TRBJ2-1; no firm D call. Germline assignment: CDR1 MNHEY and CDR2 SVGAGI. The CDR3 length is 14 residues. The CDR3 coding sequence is TGTACCAGCAGTTACGGACCGGGCTTCGGTGAGCAGTTCTCC. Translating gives CTSSYGPGFGEQFS.

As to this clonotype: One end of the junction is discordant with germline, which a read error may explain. This CDR3 reads CTSSLEEWDNEPFF. CDR3 sequence (DNA): TGTACCAGCAGCTTAGAGGAGTGGGACAACGAGCCTTTCTTT. The J gene is TRBJ1-1, the V gene TRBV11-1; D perhaps matches TRBD1 (6 bases). The CDR3 spans 14 residues. Germline V gene data show CDR1 as SGHAT and CDR2 as FQDESV (reference sequence).

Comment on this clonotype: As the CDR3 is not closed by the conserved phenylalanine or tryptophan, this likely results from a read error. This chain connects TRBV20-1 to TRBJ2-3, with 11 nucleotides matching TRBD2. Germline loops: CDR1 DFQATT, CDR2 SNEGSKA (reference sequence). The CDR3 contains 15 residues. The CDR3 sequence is CSADGTSGLGDMQYL. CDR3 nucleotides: TGCAGTGCAGACGGGACTAGCGGTCTTGGGGATATGCAGTATCTT.

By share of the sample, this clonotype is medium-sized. The CDR3: CASRTGGSNYGYTF. The DNA of the CDR3 is TGTGCCAGCAGAACAGGGGGTTCTAACTATGGCTACACCTTC. The rearrangement links TRBV6-5 to TRBJ1-2, with TRBD1 matching 8 bases. Trimming took 6 bases from V and 0 from J; bases not matched to a gene: 3. This CDR3 region has 14 residues. Germline values: CDR1 MNHEY, CDR2 SVGAGI.

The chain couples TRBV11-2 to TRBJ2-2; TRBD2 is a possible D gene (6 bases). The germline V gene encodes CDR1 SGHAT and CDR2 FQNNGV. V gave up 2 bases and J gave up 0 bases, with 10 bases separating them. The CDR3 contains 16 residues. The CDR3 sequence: CASSLSGGANTGELFF. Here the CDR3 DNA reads TGTGCCAGCAGCTTATCTGGCGGGGCGAACACCGGGGAGCTGTTTTTT.

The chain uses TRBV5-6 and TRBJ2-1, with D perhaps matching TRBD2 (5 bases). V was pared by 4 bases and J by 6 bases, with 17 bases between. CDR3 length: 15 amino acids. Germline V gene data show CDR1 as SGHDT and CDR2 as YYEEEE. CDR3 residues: CASSTFKGDSNEQFF. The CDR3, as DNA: TGTGCCAGCAGCACCTTTAAGGGAGATAGCAATGAGCAGTTCTTC.